Presented here are 23 T cell receptor beta chains from one specimen sequenced in a study of control samples from healthy donors and cancer patients. Repertoires were generated with immunoSEQ multiplex PCR, while TCRdb's copy carries only in-frame clones and drops some. Among 100,000 to 150,000 clones, about 93% were seen once, and the ten largest hold roughly 2.6%. The material sequenced was blood. Every receptor here comes from a man aged 35 to 55 in good health.

This chain connects TRBV18 to TRBJ1-3; no firm D call. Trimming cost V 6 bases and J 8 bases, with 14 bases left between them. The CDR3 totals 13 residues. Per the germline V gene, CDR1 is KGHSH and CDR2 is LQKENI. The CDR3 here is CASSQRAGDTIYF. CDR3 DNA sequence: TGTGCCAGCTCTCAACGGGCGGGAGACACCATATATTTT.

The CDR3 sequence is CASSTGQGTYEQYF. The CDR3 nucleotides are TGTGCCAGCAGCACGGGACAGGGTACCTACGAGCAGTACTTC. This chain connects TRBV3-1 (or the pseudogene TRBV3-2) to TRBJ2-7; 9 nucleotides agree with TRBD1. CDR1 and CDR2 (germline): LGHDT, YNNKEL (reference sequence). This CDR3 has 14 residues. Trimming took 5 bases from V and 2 from J; bases not matched to a gene: 4.

The V call is TRBV7-2, the J call TRBJ1-3; no clear D. This CDR3 contains 15 residues. V dropped 6 bases and J dropped 0 bases, with 12 bases sitting between them. Looked up from germline, CDR1 is SGHTA and CDR2 is FQGNSA. The CDR3 DNA sequence: TGTGCCAGCAGTCTAGGGCCACCCTCTGGAAACACCATATATTTT. Protein: CASSLGPPSGNTIYF.

The genes are TRBV6-4 and TRBJ2-3; TRBD2 matches at 7 bases. CDR3 size: 13 residues. The junction had 2 bases not matched to a gene; V was cut back by 2 bases and J by 6 bases. Germline CDR1 MRHNA, CDR2 SNTAGT. DNA of the CDR3: TGTGCCAGCAGTGACGGGAGGGGTGATACGCAGTATTTT. Its translation is CASSDGRGDTQYF.

This chain links TRBV30 with TRBJ1-1; no reliable D call. CDR1 is GTSNPN and CDR2 is SVGIG in the germline V gene (reference sequence). The CDR3 has 12 amino acids. V gave up 1 base and J gave up 6 bases, with 9 bases separating them. The CDR3 sequence: CAWSDGFSEAFF. The CDR3 nucleotides read TGTGCCTGGAGTGACGGGTTCTCTGAAGCTTTCTTT.

Written as DNA, the CDR3 is TGTGCCAGCAGCCAAGATTTTGGGGCAACTAATGAAAAACTGTTTTTT. It yields the protein CASSQDFGATNEKLFF. This chain connects TRBV3-1 (or the pseudogene TRBV3-2) to TRBJ1-4; D remains ambiguous. The CDR3 is made up of 16 amino acids. Germline CDR1 and CDR2: LGHDT and YNNKEL (reference sequence). V was cut by 0 bases and J by 0 bases, with 8 bases left in between.

This clone was observed a single time. This chain connects TRBV27 to TRBJ2-6; 7 bases are a match to TRBD1. With V trimmed by 2 bases and J by 0 bases, 7 bases remained unmatched. The CDR3 has 18 residues. Germline CDR1 MNHEY, CDR2 SMNVEV (reference sequence). CDR3 residues: CASSLRTGGVSGANVLTF. The CDR3 coding sequence is TGTGCCAGCAGTTTAAGGACAGGAGGTGTCTCTGGGGCCAACGTCCTGACTTTC.

The chain is built from TRBV18 and TRBJ2-1; TRBD2 might be the D (6 bases). V lost 0 bases, J lost 4 bases, and 16 bases lay in between. Germline CDR1 and CDR2: KGHSH and LQKENI. The CDR3 is made up of 17 amino acids. This CDR3 reads CASSPPYGGGSYNEQFF. CDR3 nucleotide sequence: TGTGCCAGCTCACCACCGTACGGGGGTGGAAGTTACAATGAGCAGTTCTTC.

The chain couples TRBV19 to TRBJ1-1; a weak D match, TRBD1 (5 bases). Per germline, CDR1 LNHDA and CDR2 SQIVND (reference sequence). This CDR3 region has 13 residues. V lost 6 bases and J 4 bases, leaving 12 bases between the germline ends. The DNA of the CDR3 is TGTGCCAGTAGGCCAGGGTGGACCACTGAAGCTTTCTTT. Translation: CASRPGWTTEAFF.

J is TRBJ2-1 and V is TRBV2, with a possible D match to TRBD2 (6 bases). Germline assignment: CDR1 SNHLY and CDR2 FYNNEI. Trimming cost V 4 bases and J 8 bases, with 27 bases left between them. This CDR3 has 18 amino acids. The CDR3 DNA sequence: TGTGCCAGCAGTGTATGGGGAATCAGGACGGGGGAAAGGGATGAGCAGTTCTTC. As protein: CASSVWGIRTGERDEQFF. The full variable domain, in which reference TRBV2 and TRBJ2-1 provide the parts outside the CDR3, is EPEVTQTPSHQVTQMGQEVILRCVPISNHLYFYWYRQILGQKVEFLVSFYNNEISEKSEIFDDQFSVERPDGSNFTLKIRSTKLEDSAMYFCASSVWGIRTGERDEQFFGPGTRLTVL.

This clone has more than one count but fewer than ten. This rearrangement joins TRBV6-1 to TRBJ2-2; D is unresolved. The V end lost 3 bases, the J end lost 7 bases, and 6 bases lay between the germline ends. The CDR3 loop spans 12 amino acids. Germline CDR1 and CDR2: MNHNS and SASEGT. CDR3 sequence (DNA): TGTGCCAGCAGTGACCTCGGCGGGGAGCTGTTTTTT. It codes for CASSDLGGELFF.

This sequence joins TRBV30 and TRBJ1-5; no firm D call. CDR1 is GTSNPN and CDR2 is SVGIG in the germline V gene (reference sequence). Trimming shortened V by 6 bases and J by 0 bases, and 12 bases separated the two germline ends. The CDR3 is 14 amino acids. In DNA, the CDR3 is TGTGCCTGTCTTCCCCATGGTAGCAATCAGCCCCAGCATTTT. Translated: CACLPHGSNQPQHF.

This clone was counted a few times. The V and J genes are TRBV11-1 and TRBJ2-3, with D hard to call. The CDR3 has 12 amino acids. Trimming cost V 3 bases and J 3 bases, with 4 bases left between them. Germline CDR1 is SGHAT and CDR2 is FQDESV (reference sequence). The CDR3 bases are TGTGCCAGCAGCTTTATTACAGATACGCAGTATTTT. Encoded protein: CASSFITDTQYF. The full variable domain, with the rest looked up from reference TRBV11-1 and TRBJ2-3, is EAEVAQSPRYKITEKSQAVAFWCDPISGHATLYWYRQILGQGPELLVQFQDESVVDDSQLPKDRFSAERLKGVDSTLKIQPAELGDSAMYLCASSFITDTQYFGPGTRLTVL.

The V gene is TRBV27, the J gene TRBJ1-5; tentative D call: TRBD1 (6 bases). Trimming took off 5 bases at V and 3 bases at J, with 8 bases between the two ends. Looked up from germline, CDR1 is MNHEY and CDR2 is SMNVEV (reference sequence). This CDR3 has 13 residues. The CDR3 spells CASSGTNNQPQHF. For the CDR3, the DNA is TGTGCCAGCAGTGGGACAAACAATCAGCCCCAGCATTTT.

V is TRBV7-3 and J is TRBJ2-2; the match to TRBD1 covers 8 bases. Germline V CDR1 and CDR2: SGHTA, FQGTGA. V gave up 1 base and J gave up 6 bases; unmatched junction bases: 10. This CDR3 has 17 amino acids. This CDR3 reads CASSLMGGRGPAGELFF. CDR3 coding DNA: TGTGCCAGCAGCTTAATGGGAGGCAGGGGGCCGGCCGGGGAGCTGTTTTTT.

The gene calls are TRBV2 and TRBJ1-2; 7 bases fit TRBD1. The CDR3 covers 14 residues. Germline lookup yields CDR1 SNHLY and CDR2 FYNNEI. The V gene end was trimmed by 5 bases and the J gene end by 2 bases; junction bases not matched to a gene: 5. The CDR3: CASSIQGGNYGYTF. The CDR3 nucleotides are TGTGCCAGCAGTATCCAGGGGGGGAACTATGGCTACACCTTC.

The gene calls are TRBV27 and TRBJ1-6, with D uncertain. Trimming stripped 4 bases from V and 9 bases from J, with 7 bases between. Germline V gives CDR1 MNHEY, CDR2 SMNVEV (reference sequence). The CDR3 has 12 amino acids. Here the CDR3 reads CASSSTASPLHF. As DNA, the CDR3 is TGTGCCAGCAGTTCCACAGCTTCACCCCTCCACTTT.

The V gene is TRBV6-5, the J gene TRBJ2-1; D is uncertain. Between the trimmed V and J ends, which lost 10 bases and 2 bases, there was a span of 12 bases. Germline V CDR1 and CDR2: MNHEY, SVGAGI. The CDR3 sequence is 13 residues long. The CDR3 DNA follows: TGTGCCACCTCAGTTGGGACCTACAATGAGCAGTTCTTC. It translates to CATSVGTYNEQFF.

The chain carries TRBV7-8 and TRBJ1-2, with D perhaps matching TRBD1 (6 bases). This CDR3 spans 12 amino acids. CDR1 SGHVS and CDR2 FQNEAQ come from the germline V gene. V was shortened by 5 bases and J by 7 bases, with 11 bases between the two germline ends. CDR3 sequence: CASSTGPGGYTF. DNA of the CDR3: TGTGCCAGCAGCACAGGGCCGGGTGGCTACACCTTC. The full variable domain, rest sourced from reference TRBV7-8 and TRBJ1-2, is GAGVSQSPRYKVAKRGQDVALRCDPISGHVSLFWYQQALGQGPEFLTYFQNEAQLDKSGLPSDRFFAERPEGSVSTLKIQRTQQEDSAVYLCASSTGPGGYTFGSGTRLTVV.

The chain carries TRBV14 and TRBJ1-2; D is unresolved. This CDR3 spans 13 amino acids. Per the germline V gene, CDR1 is SGHDN and CDR2 is FVKESK. Trimming took off 0 bases at V and 4 bases at J, with 6 bases between the two ends. The CDR3 spells CASSQDLSYGYTF. In DNA, the CDR3 is TGTGCCAGCAGCCAAGATCTGAGCTATGGCTACACCTTC.

The chain employs TRBV2 and TRBJ1-4; D call uncertain. V dropped 2 bases and J dropped 0 bases, with 7 bases sitting between them. The CDR3 covers 15 residues. Germline V gives CDR1 SNHLY, CDR2 FYNNEI. CDR3 sequence reads: CASSETAATNEKLFF. The CDR3 DNA reads as TGTGCCAGCAGTGAAACGGCAGCAACTAATGAAAAACTGTTTTTT.

The chain combines TRBV6-4 with TRBJ1-2; maybe TRBD1 (6 bases). Looked up from germline, CDR1 is MRHNA and CDR2 is SNTAGT. Trimming stripped 1 base from V and 7 bases from J, with 13 bases between. The CDR3 loop spans 14 amino acids. CDR3 nucleotide sequence: TGTGCCAGCAGTGACTTTACCTCAGGGGCTGGCTACACCTTC. This sequence encodes CASSDFTSGAGYTF.

The chain recombines TRBV30 with TRBJ2-7; possibly TRBD2 for D (6 bases). The CDR3 has 14 amino acids. Germline assignment: CDR1 GTSNPN and CDR2 SVGIG (reference sequence). Trimming took off 7 bases at V and 2 bases at J, with 18 bases between the two ends. CDR3 sequence reads: CALPRDSEPYEQYF. The CDR3 DNA follows: TGTGCCTTACCCCGGGACTCAGAGCCCTACGAGCAGTACTTC.